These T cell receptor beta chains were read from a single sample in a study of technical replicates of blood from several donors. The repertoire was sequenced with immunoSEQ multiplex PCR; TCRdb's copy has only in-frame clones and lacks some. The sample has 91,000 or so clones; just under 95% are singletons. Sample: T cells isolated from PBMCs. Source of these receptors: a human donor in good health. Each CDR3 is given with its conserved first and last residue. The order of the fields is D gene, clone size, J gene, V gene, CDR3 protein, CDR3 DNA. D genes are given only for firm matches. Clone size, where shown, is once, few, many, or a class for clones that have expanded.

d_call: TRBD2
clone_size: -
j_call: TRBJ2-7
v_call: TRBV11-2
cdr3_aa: CASSLAGRGYEQYF
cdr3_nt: TGTGCCAGCAGCTTAGCCGGGAGGGGCTACGAGCAGTACTTC

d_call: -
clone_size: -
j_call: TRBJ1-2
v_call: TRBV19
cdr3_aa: CASGANYGYTF
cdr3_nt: TGTGCCTCGGGAGCTAACTATGGCTACACCTTC

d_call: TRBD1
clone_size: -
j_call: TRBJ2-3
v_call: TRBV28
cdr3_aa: CASKDPGDRGTDTQYF
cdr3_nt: TGTGCCAGCAAAGATCCCGGGGACAGGGGCACAGATACGCAGTATTTT

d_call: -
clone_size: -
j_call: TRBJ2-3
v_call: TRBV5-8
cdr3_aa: CASSLGSSTDTQYF
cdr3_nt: TGTGCCAGCAGCTTGGGGAGTTCTACAGATACGCAGTATTTT

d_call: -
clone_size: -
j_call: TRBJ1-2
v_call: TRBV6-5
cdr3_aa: CASRFRLSPHGHTF
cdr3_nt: TGTGCCAGCAGATTCCGTCTTTCTCCCCATGGCCACACCTTC

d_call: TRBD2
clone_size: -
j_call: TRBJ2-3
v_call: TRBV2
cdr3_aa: CASSWTSGLNTQYF
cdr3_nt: TGTGCCAGCAGTTGGACTAGCGGGTTGAATACGCAGTATTTT

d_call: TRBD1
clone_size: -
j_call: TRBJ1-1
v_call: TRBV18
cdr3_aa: CASSLTGTGGPRTEAFF
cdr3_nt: TGTGCCAGCTCGCTCACCGGGACAGGGGGCCCCCGGACTGAAGCTTTCTTT

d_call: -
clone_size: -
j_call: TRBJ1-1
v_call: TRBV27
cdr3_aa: CASSLTRTAEAFF
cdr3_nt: TGTGCCAGCAGCCTAACTCGGACAGCTGAAGCTTTCTTT

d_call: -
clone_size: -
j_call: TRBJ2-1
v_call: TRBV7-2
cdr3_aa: CASSWGAYNEQFF
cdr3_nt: TGTGCCAGCAGCTGGGGCGCTTACAATGAGCAGTTCTTC

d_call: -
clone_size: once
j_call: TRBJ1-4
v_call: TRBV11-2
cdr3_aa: CASSLGAPGGEKLFF
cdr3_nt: TGTGCCAGCAGCTTAGGTGCTCCCGGCGGTGAAAAACTGTTTTTT

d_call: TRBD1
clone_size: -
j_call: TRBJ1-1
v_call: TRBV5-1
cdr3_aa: CASSSGQGSNAFF
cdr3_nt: TGCGCCAGCAGCTCGGGACAGGGCAGTAATGCTTTCTTT

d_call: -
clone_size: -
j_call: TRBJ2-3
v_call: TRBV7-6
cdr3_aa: CASSRDSSTDTQYF
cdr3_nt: TGTGCCAGCAGCCGGGACTCTAGCACAGATACGCAGTATTTT

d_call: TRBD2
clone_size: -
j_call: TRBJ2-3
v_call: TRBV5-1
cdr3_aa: CASSGGTRNPTDTQYF
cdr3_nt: TGCGCCAGCAGCGGGGGGACTAGAAATCCGACAGATACGCAGTATTTT

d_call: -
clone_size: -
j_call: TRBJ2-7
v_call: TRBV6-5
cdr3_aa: CASSSTGNYEQYF
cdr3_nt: TGTGCCAGCAGCTCAACAGGGAACTACGAGCAGTACTTC

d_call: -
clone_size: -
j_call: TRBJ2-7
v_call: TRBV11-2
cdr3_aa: CASSFESASPNEQYF
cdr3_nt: TGTGCCAGCAGCTTTGAGAGCGCTAGTCCCAACGAGCAGTACTTC

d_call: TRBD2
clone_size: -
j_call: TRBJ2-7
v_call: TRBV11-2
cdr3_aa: CASSKVGTSSYEQYF
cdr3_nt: TGTGCCAGCAGCAAAGTCGGGACTAGCTCATACGAGCAGTACTTC

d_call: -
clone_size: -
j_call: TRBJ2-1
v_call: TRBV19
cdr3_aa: CASSIDLYSYNEQFF
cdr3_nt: TGTGCCAGTAGTATAGACTTATACTCCTACAATGAGCAGTTCTTC